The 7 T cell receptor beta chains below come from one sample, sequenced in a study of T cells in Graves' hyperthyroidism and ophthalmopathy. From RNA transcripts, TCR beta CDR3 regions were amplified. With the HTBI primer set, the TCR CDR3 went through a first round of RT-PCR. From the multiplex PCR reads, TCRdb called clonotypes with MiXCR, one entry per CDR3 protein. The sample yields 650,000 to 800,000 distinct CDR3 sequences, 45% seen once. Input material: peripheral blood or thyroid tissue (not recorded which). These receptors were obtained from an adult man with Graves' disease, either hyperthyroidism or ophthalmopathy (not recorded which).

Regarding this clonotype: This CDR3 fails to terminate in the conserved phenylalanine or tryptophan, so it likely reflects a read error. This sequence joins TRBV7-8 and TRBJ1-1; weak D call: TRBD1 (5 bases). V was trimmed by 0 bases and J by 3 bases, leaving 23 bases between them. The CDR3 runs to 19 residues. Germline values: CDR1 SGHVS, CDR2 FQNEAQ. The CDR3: CASSLAGGGFTARDTEAFS. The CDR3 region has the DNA TGTGCCAGCAGCTTAGCGGGGGGAGGGTTTACAGCACGGGACACTGAAGCTTTCTCT.

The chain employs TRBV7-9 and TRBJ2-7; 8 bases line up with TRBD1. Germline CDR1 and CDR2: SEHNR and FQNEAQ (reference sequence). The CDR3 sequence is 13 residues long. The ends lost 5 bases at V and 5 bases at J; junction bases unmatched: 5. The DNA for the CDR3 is TGTGCCAGCAGCGGTGGACAGGGCAACGAGCAGTACTTC. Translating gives CASSGGQGNEQYF.

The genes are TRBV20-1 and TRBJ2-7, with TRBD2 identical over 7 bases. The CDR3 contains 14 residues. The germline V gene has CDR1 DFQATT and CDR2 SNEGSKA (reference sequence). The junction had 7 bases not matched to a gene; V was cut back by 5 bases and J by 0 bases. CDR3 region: CSAERAGASYEQYF. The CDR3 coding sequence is TGCAGTGCTGAGAGGGCGGGAGCCTCCTACGAGCAGTACTTC.

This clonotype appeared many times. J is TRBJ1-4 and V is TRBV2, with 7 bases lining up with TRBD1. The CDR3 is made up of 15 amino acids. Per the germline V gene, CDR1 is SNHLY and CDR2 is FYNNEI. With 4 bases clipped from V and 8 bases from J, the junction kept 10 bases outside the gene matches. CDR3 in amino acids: CASSVKGQPREKLFF. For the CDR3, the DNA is TGTGCCAGCAGTGTAAAGGGACAGCCCCGAGAAAAACTGTTTTTT.

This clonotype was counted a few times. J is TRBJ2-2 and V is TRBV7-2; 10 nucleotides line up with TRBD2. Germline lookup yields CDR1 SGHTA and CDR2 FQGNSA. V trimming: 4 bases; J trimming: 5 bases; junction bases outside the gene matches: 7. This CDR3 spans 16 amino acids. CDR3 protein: CASSSSSGGRTGELFF. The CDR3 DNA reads TGTGCCAGCAGCTCCTCTAGCGGGGGCCGGACCGGGGAGCTGTTTTTT.

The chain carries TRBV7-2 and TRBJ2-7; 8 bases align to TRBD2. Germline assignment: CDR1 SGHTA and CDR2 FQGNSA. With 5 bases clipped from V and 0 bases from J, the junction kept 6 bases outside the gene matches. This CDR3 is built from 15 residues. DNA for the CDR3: TGTGCCAGCAGCGTTATACTAGCGGACTCCTACGAGCAGTACTTC. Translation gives CASSVILADSYEQYF.

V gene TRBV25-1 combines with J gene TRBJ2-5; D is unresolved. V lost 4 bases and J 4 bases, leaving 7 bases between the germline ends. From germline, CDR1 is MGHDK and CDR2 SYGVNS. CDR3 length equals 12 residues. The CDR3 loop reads CASSAPTETQYF. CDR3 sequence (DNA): TGTGCCAGCAGTGCCCCGACAGAGACCCAGTACTTC.